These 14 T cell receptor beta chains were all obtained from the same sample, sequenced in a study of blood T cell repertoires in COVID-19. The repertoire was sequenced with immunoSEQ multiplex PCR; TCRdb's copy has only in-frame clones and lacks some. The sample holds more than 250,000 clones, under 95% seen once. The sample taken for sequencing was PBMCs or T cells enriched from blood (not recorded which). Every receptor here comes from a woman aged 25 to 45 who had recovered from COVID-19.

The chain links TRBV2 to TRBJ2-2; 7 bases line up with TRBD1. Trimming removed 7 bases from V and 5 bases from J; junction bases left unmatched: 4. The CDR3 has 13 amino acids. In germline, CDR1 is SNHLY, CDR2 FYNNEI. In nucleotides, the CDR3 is TGTGCCAGCACTCAGGGGGTGACCGGGGAGCTGTTTTTT. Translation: CASTQGVTGELFF.

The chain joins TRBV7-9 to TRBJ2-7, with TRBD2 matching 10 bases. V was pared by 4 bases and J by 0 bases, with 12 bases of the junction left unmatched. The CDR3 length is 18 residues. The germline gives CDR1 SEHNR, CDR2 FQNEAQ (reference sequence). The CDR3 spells CASSSTTLRTSGSYEQYF. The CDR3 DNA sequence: TGTGCCAGCAGCTCTACAACTCTCCGGACTAGCGGCTCCTACGAGCAGTACTTC.

The CDR3 protein is CASSSTAISGNTIYF. CDR3 DNA sequence: TGTGCCAGTAGTTCGACAGCAATCTCTGGAAACACCATATATTTT. The chain is built from TRBV19 and TRBJ1-3, with D perhaps matching TRBD1 (5 bases). Germline values: CDR1 LNHDA, CDR2 SQIVND (reference sequence). V lost 5 bases and J 0 bases, leaving 11 bases between the germline ends. The CDR3 totals 15 residues.

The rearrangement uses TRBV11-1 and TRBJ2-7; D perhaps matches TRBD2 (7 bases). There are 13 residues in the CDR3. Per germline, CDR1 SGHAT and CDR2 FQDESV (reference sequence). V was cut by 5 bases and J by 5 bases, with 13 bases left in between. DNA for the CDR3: TGTGCCAGCAGCCGAAGGGGGGGACACGAGCAGTACTTC. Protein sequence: CASSRRGGHEQYF.

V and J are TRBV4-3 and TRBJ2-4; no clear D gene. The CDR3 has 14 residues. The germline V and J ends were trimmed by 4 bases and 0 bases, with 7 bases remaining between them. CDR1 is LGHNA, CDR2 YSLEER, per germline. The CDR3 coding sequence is TGCGCCAGCAGCCCCGACTTAGCCAAAAACATTCAGTACTTC. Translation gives CASSPDLAKNIQYF.

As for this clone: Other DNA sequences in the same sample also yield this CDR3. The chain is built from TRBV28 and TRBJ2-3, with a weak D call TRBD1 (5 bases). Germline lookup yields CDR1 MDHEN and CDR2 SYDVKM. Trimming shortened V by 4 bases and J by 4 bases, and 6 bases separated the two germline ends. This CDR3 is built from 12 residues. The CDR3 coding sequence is TGTGCCAGCAGTTGGGGCGCAGATACGCAGTATTTT. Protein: CASSWGADTQYF. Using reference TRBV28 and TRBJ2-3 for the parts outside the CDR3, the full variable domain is DVKVTQSSRYLVKRTGEKVFLECVQDMDHENMFWYRQDPGLGLRLIYFSYDVKMKEKGDIPEGYSVSREKKERFSLILESASTNQTSMYLCASSWGADTQYFGPGTRLTVL.

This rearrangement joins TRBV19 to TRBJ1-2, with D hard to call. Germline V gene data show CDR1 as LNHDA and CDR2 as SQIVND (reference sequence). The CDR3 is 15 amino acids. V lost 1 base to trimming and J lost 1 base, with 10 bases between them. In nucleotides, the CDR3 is TGTGCCAGTAGTATAGGCCCACGGGGTAACTATGGCTACACCTTC. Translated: CASSIGPRGNYGYTF.

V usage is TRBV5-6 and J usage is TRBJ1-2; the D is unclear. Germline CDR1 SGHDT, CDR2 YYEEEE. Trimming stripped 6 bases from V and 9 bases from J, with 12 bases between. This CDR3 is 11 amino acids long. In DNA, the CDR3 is TGTGCCAGCAACCCTGCTATGAGCTACACCTTC. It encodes CASNPAMSYTF.

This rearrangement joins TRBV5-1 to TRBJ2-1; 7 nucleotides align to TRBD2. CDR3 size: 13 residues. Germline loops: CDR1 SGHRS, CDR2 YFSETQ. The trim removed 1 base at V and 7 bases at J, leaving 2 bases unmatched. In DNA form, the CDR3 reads TGCGCCAGCAGCTTGACTAGCGTAAATGAGCAGTTCTTC. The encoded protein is CASSLTSVNEQFF. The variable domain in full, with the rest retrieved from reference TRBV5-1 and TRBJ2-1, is KAGVTQTPRYLIKTRGQQVTLSCSPISGHRSVSWYQQTPGQGLQFLFEYFSETQRNKGNFPGRFSGRQFSNSRSEMNVSTLELGDSALYLCASSLTSVNEQFFGPGTRLTVL.

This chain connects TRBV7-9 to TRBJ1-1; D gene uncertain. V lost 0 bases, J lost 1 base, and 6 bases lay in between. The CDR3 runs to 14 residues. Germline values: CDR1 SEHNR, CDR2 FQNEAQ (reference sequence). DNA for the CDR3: TGTGCCAGCAGCTTAGCGCAGGAGAACACTGAAGCTTTCTTT. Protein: CASSLAQENTEAFF.

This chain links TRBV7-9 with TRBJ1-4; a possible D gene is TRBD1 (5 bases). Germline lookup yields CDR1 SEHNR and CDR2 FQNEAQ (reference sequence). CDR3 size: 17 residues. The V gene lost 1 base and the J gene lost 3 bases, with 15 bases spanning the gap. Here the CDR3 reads CASSLVQGRIANEKLFF. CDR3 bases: TGTGCCAGCAGCTTAGTCCAGGGTCGGATCGCTAATGAAAAACTGTTTTTT.

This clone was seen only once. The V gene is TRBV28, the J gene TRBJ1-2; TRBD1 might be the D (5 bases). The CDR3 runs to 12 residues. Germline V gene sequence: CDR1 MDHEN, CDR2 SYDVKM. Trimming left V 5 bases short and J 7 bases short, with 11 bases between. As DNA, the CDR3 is TGTGCCAGCAGTACGACAGTGTTTGGCTACACCTTC. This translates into CASSTTVFGYTF.

The CDR3 DNA follows: TGTGCCAGCTCACCACCCCAGGTCTCCGTCTACGAGCAGTACTTC. Protein: CASSPPQVSVYEQYF. The rearrangement uses TRBV18 and TRBJ2-7, with D hard to call. Trimming took off 0 bases at V and 3 bases at J, with 12 bases between the two ends. Germline V gene lookup returns CDR1 KGHSH and CDR2 LQKENI. CDR3 length equals 15 residues.

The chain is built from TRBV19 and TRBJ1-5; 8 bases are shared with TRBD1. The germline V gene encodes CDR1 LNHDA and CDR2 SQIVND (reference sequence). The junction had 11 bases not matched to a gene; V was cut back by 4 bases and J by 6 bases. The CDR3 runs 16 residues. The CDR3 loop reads CASSTRDRPSGQPQHF. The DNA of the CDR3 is TGTGCCAGTAGTACGAGGGACAGGCCGTCGGGTCAGCCCCAGCATTTT.